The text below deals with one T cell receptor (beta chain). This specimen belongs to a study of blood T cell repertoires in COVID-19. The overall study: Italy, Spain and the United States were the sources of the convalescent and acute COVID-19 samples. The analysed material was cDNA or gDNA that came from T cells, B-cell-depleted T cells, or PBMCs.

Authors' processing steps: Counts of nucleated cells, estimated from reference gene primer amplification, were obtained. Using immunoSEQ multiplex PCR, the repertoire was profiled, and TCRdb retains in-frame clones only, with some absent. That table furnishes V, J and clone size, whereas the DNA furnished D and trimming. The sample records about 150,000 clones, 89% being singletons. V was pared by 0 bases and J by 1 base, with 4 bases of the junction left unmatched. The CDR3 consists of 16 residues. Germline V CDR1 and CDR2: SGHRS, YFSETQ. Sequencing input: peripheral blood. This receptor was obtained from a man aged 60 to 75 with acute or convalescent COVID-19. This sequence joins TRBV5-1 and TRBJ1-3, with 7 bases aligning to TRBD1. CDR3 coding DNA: TGCGCCAGCAGCTTGGAGGGGGCAAGGTCTGGAAACACCATATATTTT. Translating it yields CASSLEGARSGNTIYF.